This T cell receptor beta chain was captured in a study of technical replicates of blood from a few donors. Clones were read by immunoSEQ multiplex PCR, and TCRdb kept only the in-frame ones, dropping some. There are fewer than 100,000 clones in the sample; approximately 94% occur only once, and 0.33% lies in the top ten. The V gene's germline CDR1 is SEHNR and CDR2 FQNEAQ (reference sequence). Trimming shortened V by 5 bases and J by 7 bases, and 18 bases separated the two germline ends. The CDR3 consists of 15 residues. J is TRBJ2-1 and V is TRBV7-9; D is possibly TRBD1 (5 bases). The sequence came from a human donor in good health. The material sequenced was T cells isolated from PBMCs. CDR3 in amino acids: CASSPFAQGGNEQFF. CDR3 sequence (DNA): TGTGCCAGCAGCCCATTCGCCCAGGGTGGGAATGAGCAGTTCTTC.